This T cell receptor beta chain was documented in a study of T cell repertoires in cytomegalovirus infection (dated by TCRdb to between 2018 and 2020). As for the study more broadly: Alongside well-studied HLA-B-restricted epitopes, the peptide stimulations were aimed at recently identified HLA-C-restricted CMV epitopes, whose presentation resists viral immunomodulation. Donor HLA type was relevant to the analysis, because carriage of CMV infection together with the matching HLA type was indicated by public TCR beta signatures.

The investigation overall reported the following: The ex vivo response was dominated by HLA-C-restricted CMV-specific TCR beta clonotypes, and the single most frequent clonotype in two of eight donors was supplied by these HLA-C-restricted clonotypes. Cumulative frequency of public TCR beta family members discriminated carriers of CMV infection plus the relevant HLA type in this cohort and an independent approximately 360-donor cohort.

As for this clonotype: Its antigen is currently not known. The sample holds no much larger clone one base away, and base qualities are not on file.

The sequencer listed for this sample is Illumina HiSeq 1500. Through fastp at Q25 and MiXCR, TCRdb rebuilt clones from the public reads, retaining in-frame beta chains. One record per CDR3 amino acid sequence lists the most common genes and DNA. The sample yields approximately 110,000 distinct CDR3 sequences; roughly 41% were counted once. Together, the top ten hold around 70% of the sample. Looking up the germline V gene yields CDR1 MGHRA and CDR2 YSYEKL. Inclusive of the bounding cysteine and phenylalanine, the CDR3 is 15 residues long. The entry retains the CDR3 DNA only, 45 bases that are in frame from base 1. V is shortened by 1 base, J by 5 bases, and the region joining them spans 12 bases. Sample treatment or condition, as interpreted from the label and publication: in vitro stimulation with specific CMV peptide epitopes to enrich CMV-specific T cells.

The receptor was derived from a human donor in good health (CMV status not recorded). Some clones in this sample may be carry-over from other donors' samples. Here the chain combines TRBV4-1 and TRBJ1-5; TRBD1 is a possible D gene, resting on 6 matching bases. This sample comprised CD8+ T cells from cultured PBMCs, obtained from culture after CMV antigen stimulation. The CDR3 corresponds to CASSQVQGLDQPQHF. The DNA sequence is as follows: TGCGCCAGCAGCCAAGTCCAGGGGTTAGATCAGCCCCAGCATTTT.